The rows below give T cell receptor beta chains drawn from one sample of a study of identical twins. TCRdb redid the calling of the 5' RACE reads with MiXCR, one entry per CDR3 protein. The sample holds 470,000 or so distinct CDR3 sequences; 24% are singletons and the top ten take 2.9%. Another study also made use of these data, one on T cells expressing NK-cell markers.

Sequencing used CD4+ T cells sorted from blood. Source of these receptors: a woman in her late teens or twenties in good health. Both conserved end residues are trimmed from each CDR3. The D gene is left open where the match is weak.

.,TRBV11-3,TRBJ2-3,ASSLNHLDTDTQY
TRBD1,TRBV12-3/TRBV12-4,TRBJ1-1,ASSQGGLGPEAF
TRBD2,TRBV20-1,TRBJ2-3,SARARGSITDTQY
.,TRBV7-9,TRBJ1-2,ASSQESYGYT
.,TRBV20-1,TRBJ2-2,SASGRGRANTGELF
.,TRBV7-3,TRBJ2-7,ARGYEQY
.,TRBV9,TRBJ1-5,ASSVNPSSHQPQH
TRBD2,TRBV7-2,TRBJ2-5,ASSMQRGHQETQY
TRBD1,TRBV14,TRBJ2-3,ASSQWTGGFTDMQY
TRBD2,TRBV5-1,TRBJ2-1,ASSQRGPNNEQF
TRBD2,TRBV20-1,TRBJ2-2,SARDPSGGNTGELF
.,TRBV20-1,TRBJ2-1,SAAITGYNEQF
.,TRBV5-1,TRBJ1-1,ASSLGTMPAEAF
.,TRBV10-3,TRBJ2-3,AISEGGRRTDTQY
.,TRBV27,TRBJ1-2,ASSFRELDYGYT
TRBD2,TRBV24-1,TRBJ2-3,ATSDSGLAGATDTQY
TRBD2,TRBV5-1,TRBJ2-3,ASSSGRAGGDTQY
TRBD1,TRBV9,TRBJ2-3,ASSAQGTGTDTQY
TRBD1,TRBV5-1,TRBJ2-3,ASSLPTGGGDTQY
TRBD2,TRBV6-1,TRBJ2-3,ASSRASGSTDTQY
TRBD1,TRBV10-3,TRBJ1-6,AISGGGTGGSPLH
.,TRBV12-3/TRBV12-4,TRBJ2-3,ASSLVTPDTQY
.,TRBV7-9,TRBJ1-1,ASSLSRSTSPF
.,TRBV18,TRBJ2-2,ASSPILEGAIAGELF
TRBD1,TRBV5-1,TRBJ1-1,ASSTTGHTEAF
.,TRBV5-1,TRBJ2-2,ASSLELNTGELF
.,TRBV12-3/TRBV12-4,TRBJ2-7,ASSLGLRNPYEQY
.,TRBV5-1,TRBJ2-5,ASSFRGSGETQY
TRBD2,TRBV6-2/TRBV6-3,TRBJ2-1,ASKTSGGNEQF
.,TRBV5-6,TRBJ2-5,ASAPQGGRLETQY
.,TRBV5-1,TRBJ2-5,ASEMGGPLEETQY
TRBD2,TRBV10-3,TRBJ2-2,AITEGLAGATGELF
TRBD1,TRBV12-3/TRBV12-4,TRBJ1-1,ASRGQVNTEAF
TRBD2,TRBV15,TRBJ2-1,ATSNYGTSGYNEQF
.,TRBV7-3,TRBJ2-1,ASSLNPSPYNEQF
.,TRBV5-1,TRBJ2-1,ASSVTGRTAEQF